The 23 T cell receptor beta chains below were found in one sample sequenced in a study of blood T cells in healthy people across ages. A second PCR of 7 to 11 cycles used a sample-barcoded 5' primer and a J-beta primer mix. MiXCR, applied by TCRdb to the 5' RACE reads, yields one record per CDR3 protein. Of about 1.8 million distinct CDR3 sequences in the sample, about 49% were seen once. What was sequenced was blood. The source is a woman in her thirties or forties in good health.

This clonotype was counted a single time. A much larger clone lies one base from this, so it may be a read error. V gene TRBV7-9 combines with J gene TRBJ1-2, with TRBD1 identical over 9 bases. Germline V gene lookup returns CDR1 SEHNR and CDR2 FQNEAQ (reference sequence). The CDR3 covers 14 residues. DNA of the CDR3: TGTGCCTGCAGCCCGAGGACAGGGGACTATGGCTACACCTTC. Translating gives CACSPRTGDYGYTF.

On this clonotype itself: The junction and the germline gene differ at one end; a read error may be behind it. The genes are TRBV7-9 and TRBJ1-2, with unresolved D. The CDR3 covers 13 residues. Germline CDR1 SEHNR, CDR2 FQNEAQ (reference sequence). The CDR3 sequence is CVSSLGADWGYTF. As DNA, the CDR3 is TGTGTCAGCAGCTTAGGTGCTGACTGGGGCTACACCTTC.

This clonotype was observed a few times. The CDR3 DNA is TGTGCCAGCAGGGTATGGGGGGCGGATGAGCAGTTCTTC. Translated: CASRVWGADEQFF. The chain combines TRBV7-2 with TRBJ2-1; D could derive from TRBD1 or TRBD2 (6 bases each). The CDR3 loop spans 13 amino acids. Germline V gives CDR1 SGHTA, CDR2 FQGNSA. V was trimmed by 6 bases and J by 8 bases, leaving 14 bases between them.

The genes are TRBV5-1 and TRBJ1-2; 8 positions agree with TRBD1. The germline CDR1 and CDR2 sequences are SGHRS and YFSETQ. The CDR3 sequence is 14 residues long. The V segment lost 4 bases and the J segment 6 bases; nucleotides outside the gene matches: 8. CDR3 residues: CASSRTDRVDGYTF. The DNA for the CDR3 is TGCGCCAGCAGCCGCACGGACAGGGTGGATGGCTACACCTTC.

The chain couples TRBV10-2 to TRBJ2-7; TRBD2 aligns across 7 bases. The V segment lost 10 bases and the J segment 3 bases; nucleotides outside the gene matches: 9. The length of the CDR3 is 13 residues. The V gene's germline CDR1 is WSHSY and CDR2 SAAADI. DNA of the CDR3: TGCGCCACCGGGGGAGGGGAAAACTACGAGCAGTACTTC. This gives the protein CATGGGENYEQYF.

This clonotype was seen a few times. The V gene is TRBV20-1, the J gene TRBJ2-3; 12 bases map to TRBD2. Looked up from germline, CDR1 is DFQATT and CDR2 is SNEGSKA (reference sequence). The CDR3 contains 18 residues. V shed 3 bases, J shed 1 base, and the junction held 11 bases outside the gene matches. CDR3 residues: CSASATSGGPRRTDTQYF. CDR3 in DNA: TGCAGTGCTAGCGCCACTAGCGGGGGGCCACGACGCACAGATACGCAGTATTTT.

This clonotype came up a few times. V gene TRBV11-3 combines with J gene TRBJ2-1; 9 bases map to TRBD1. CDR1 and CDR2 (germline): SGHNT, YENEEA. The CDR3 has 14 residues. Trimming removed 5 bases from V and 7 bases from J; junction bases left unmatched: 6. CDR3 loop: CASSIRDRANEQFF. DNA for the CDR3: TGTGCCAGCAGCATCCGGGACAGGGCGAATGAGCAGTTCTTC.

The rearrangement joins TRBV11-2 to TRBJ2-7; D unclear. The CDR3 totals 11 residues. V lost 4 bases and J lost 10, with 11 bases in between. Germline V gene sequence: CDR1 SGHAT, CDR2 FQNNGV. The CDR3 protein is CASSSVSTQYF. The CDR3 DNA reads as TGTGCCAGCAGCTCGGTGTCTACCCAGTACTTC. The variable domain in full, completed from reference TRBV11-2 and TRBJ2-7, reads EAGVAQSPRYKIIEKRQSVAFWCNPISGHATLYWYQQILGQGPKLLIQFQNNGVVDDSQLPKDRFSAERLKGVDSTLKIQPAKLEDSAVYLCASSSVSTQYFGPGTRLTVT.

This clonotype has just a few counts. A much more abundant neighbour one base away suggests this may be a read error. The chain employs TRBV2 and TRBJ2-3; D is unresolved. The CDR3 contains 11 residues. V lost 6 bases to trimming and J lost 4 bases, with 5 bases between them. The V gene's germline CDR1 is SNHLY and CDR2 FYNNEI. CDR3 region: CASRTPDTQYF. The CDR3 DNA is TGTGCCAGCAGAACCCCAGATACGCAGTATTTT.

The chain has TRBV6-1 and TRBJ2-5, with D perhaps matching TRBD1 (5 bases). CDR1 is MNHNS, CDR2 SASEGT, per germline. CDR3 length: 16 residues. V lost 5 bases and J lost 2, with 18 bases in between. The CDR3 here is CASSPRDILGQETQYF. DNA for the CDR3: TGTGCCAGCAGTCCCAGGGATATCTTGGGGCAAGAGACCCAGTACTTC.

The V call is TRBV7-9, the J call TRBJ2-5; D is perhaps TRBD1 (6 bases). TRBJ2-1 matches the DNA end more closely, so the J call is doubtful. The CDR3 spans 16 residues. Per germline, CDR1 SEHNR and CDR2 FQNEAQ (reference sequence). The CDR3 sequence: CASSYSTGLYQETQFF. In DNA, the CDR3 is TGTGCCAGCAGCTACTCCACAGGGCTATATCAAGAGACCCAGTTCTTC.

J is TRBJ2-5 and V is TRBV7-9, with 9 nucleotides matching TRBD1. There are 16 residues in the CDR3. From germline, CDR1 is SEHNR and CDR2 FQNEAQ (reference sequence). After removal of 5 bases from V and 4 bases from J, the junction contained 11 bases not matched to a gene. The CDR3 protein is CASSPPGQGIGETQYF. In DNA, the CDR3 is TGTGCCAGCAGCCCGCCTGGACAGGGGATCGGAGAGACCCAGTACTTC.

This clonotype was seen more than once but under ten times. CDR3 loop: CASTPEGSGANVLTF. CDR3 coding DNA: TGTGCCAGCACCCCTGAGGGATCTGGGGCCAACGTCCTGACTTTC. The chain employs TRBV12-3 or TRBV12-4 and TRBJ2-6; tentatively, D is TRBD2 (5 bases). V was pared by 7 bases and J by 1 base, with 11 bases between. The CDR3 loop spans 15 amino acids.

The chain combines TRBV20-1 with TRBJ2-4; D unresolved. The V and J ends lost 2 bases and 3 bases respectively, with 11 bases between them. This CDR3 is built from 14 residues. Germline CDR1 reads DFQATT; CDR2 reads SNEGSKA (reference sequence). CDR3 residues: CSARPQDIKNIQYF. Written as DNA, the CDR3 is TGCAGTGCTAGACCCCAGGATATCAAAAACATTCAGTACTTC.

V is TRBV6-5 and J is TRBJ1-4; 8 bases line up with TRBD1. The trim removed 6 bases at V and 8 bases at J, leaving 11 bases unmatched. Germline V lookup: CDR1 MNHEY, CDR2 SVGAGI. This CDR3 spans 15 amino acids. Here the CDR3 DNA reads TGTGCCAGCAGATACCGGGACAGGTCACGGGAAAAACTGTTTTTT. Protein sequence: CASRYRDRSREKLFF.

In its sample, this clonotype was seen a few times. J is TRBJ1-2 and V is TRBV4-3, with 7 positions matching TRBD1. There are 17 residues in the CDR3. V was pared by 0 bases and J by 3 bases, with 10 bases of the junction left unmatched. The germline V gene encodes CDR1 LGHNA and CDR2 YSLEER. The DNA of the CDR3 is TGCGCCAGCAGCCAAGATGGAGACAGGGTATCCTACTATGGCTACACCTTC. Its translation is CASSQDGDRVSYYGYTF.

This clonotype has a handful of counts. V and J are TRBV4-3 and TRBJ2-1, with 7 bases matching TRBD2. The CDR3 has 17 residues. The V gene end was trimmed by 0 bases and the J gene end by 10 bases; junction bases not matched to a gene: 15. The germline V gene encodes CDR1 LGHNA and CDR2 YSLEER. This CDR3 reads CASSQDEGGGTMAEQFF. CDR3 nucleotide sequence: TGCGCCAGCAGCCAAGATGAGGGCGGGGGAACAATGGCGGAGCAGTTCTTC.

This chain joins TRBV9 and TRBJ1-5; a possible D gene is TRBD1 (6 bases). The CDR3 is 16 amino acids. Trimming pared 4 bases from V and 7 bases from J, leaving 21 bases between. The germline CDR1 and CDR2 sequences are SGDLS and YYNGEE. The CDR3 loop reads CASSPRGEIAGQPQHF. Here the CDR3 DNA reads TGTGCCAGCAGCCCGAGGGGGGAGATAGCAGGGCAGCCCCAGCATTTT.

The chain links TRBV20-1 to TRBJ2-5, with D perhaps matching TRBD2 (5 bases). Germline V lookup: CDR1 DFQATT, CDR2 SNEGSKA (reference sequence). The CDR3 totals 13 residues. V lost 2 bases and J 0 bases, leaving 7 bases between the germline ends. The CDR3 is CSARRLHQETQYF. The CDR3 DNA reads TGCAGTGCTAGAAGACTACACCAAGAGACCCAGTACTTC.

The chain's CDR3 is CASSPRPTGGTDTQYF. The CDR3 nucleotides are TGTGCCAGCAGCCCAAGACCGACAGGCGGCACAGATACGCAGTATTTT. The genes are TRBV3-1 and TRBJ2-3, with D possibly being TRBD1 (6 bases). Between the trimmed V and J ends, which lost 4 bases and 1 base, there was a span of 15 bases. Germline CDR1 and CDR2: LGHDT and YNNKEL (reference sequence). The CDR3 length is 16 residues.

The chain uses TRBV20-1 and TRBJ2-5; tentatively, D is TRBD2 (5 bases). The CDR3 contains 12 residues. V dropped 5 bases and J dropped 11 bases, with 18 bases sitting between them. The germline V gene encodes CDR1 DFQATT and CDR2 SNEGSKA (reference sequence). CDR3 coding DNA: TGCAGTGCTGGGCCTGGACTCAATGAGCAGTACTTC. Residues: CSAGPGLNEQYF.

The rearrangement uses TRBV24-1 and TRBJ2-1; TRBD2 aligns across 7 bases. The V gene end was trimmed by 4 bases and the J gene end by 2 bases; junction bases not matched to a gene: 7. The CDR3 sequence is 16 residues long. Germline CDR1 KGHDR, CDR2 SFDVKD. CDR3 coding DNA: TGTGCCACCAGTGACCCGGGACTATACACCTACAATGAGCAGTTCTTC. Translation gives CATSDPGLYTYNEQFF.

The rearrangement uses TRBV6-2 or TRBV6-3 and TRBJ2-3; TRBD1 matches 9 bases. Losses at the gene ends were 2 bases for V and 4 bases for J; bases not matched to a gene: 7. The CDR3 is 16 residues long. The germline V gene has CDR1 MNHEY and CDR2 SVGEGT. The CDR3: CASSYGTGNRADTQYF. For the CDR3, the DNA is TGTGCCAGCAGTTACGGGACAGGGAATCGGGCAGATACGCAGTATTTT.